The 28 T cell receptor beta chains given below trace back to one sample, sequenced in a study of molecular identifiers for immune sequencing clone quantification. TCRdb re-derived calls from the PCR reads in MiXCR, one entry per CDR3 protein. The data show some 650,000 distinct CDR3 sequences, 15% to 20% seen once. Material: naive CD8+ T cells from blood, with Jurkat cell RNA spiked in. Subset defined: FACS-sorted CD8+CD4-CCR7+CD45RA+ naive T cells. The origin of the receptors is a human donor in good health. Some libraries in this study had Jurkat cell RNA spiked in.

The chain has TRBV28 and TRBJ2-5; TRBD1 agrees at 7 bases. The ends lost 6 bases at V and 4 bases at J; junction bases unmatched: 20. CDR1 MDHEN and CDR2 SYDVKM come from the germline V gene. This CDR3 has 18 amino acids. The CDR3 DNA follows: TGTGCCAGCAGACGACCCATTGGGACAGACCTTTTGGGAGAGACCCAGTACTTC. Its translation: CASRRPIGTDLLGETQYF.

The CDR3 DNA reads as TGTGCCAGCAGCGTAATGGGGGTTTTTTACAATGAGCAGTTCTTC. It codes for CASSVMGVFYNEQFF. This rearrangement joins TRBV9 to TRBJ2-1; D tentatively fits TRBD1 or TRBD2 (5 bases each). From germline, CDR1 is SGDLS and CDR2 YYNGEE. Trimming pared 1 base from V and 4 bases from J, leaving 12 bases between. The CDR3 totals 15 residues. The whole variable domain, filled in from reference TRBV9 and TRBJ2-1, reads DSGVTQTPKHLITATGQRVTLRCSPRSGDLSVYWYQQSLDQGLQFLIQYYNGEERAKGNILERFSAQQFPDLHSELNLSSLELGDSALYFCASSVMGVFYNEQFFGPGTRLTVL.

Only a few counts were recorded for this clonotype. The CDR3 loop is CASIYLGDLNTGELFF. CDR3 DNA: TGTGCCAGCATCTACCTAGGGGACCTGAACACCGGGGAGCTGTTTTTT. The chain combines TRBV27 with TRBJ2-2; D might be TRBD1 or TRBD2, each matching 5 bases. CDR3 length: 16 residues. V gave up 7 bases and J gave up 1 base, with 16 bases separating them. CDR1 is MNHEY, CDR2 SMNVEV, per germline (reference sequence).

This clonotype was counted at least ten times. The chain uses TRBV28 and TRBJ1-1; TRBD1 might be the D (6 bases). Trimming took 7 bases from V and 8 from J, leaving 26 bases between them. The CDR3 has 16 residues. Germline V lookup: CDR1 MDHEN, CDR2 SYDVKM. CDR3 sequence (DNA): TGTGCCAGCACTCCCTCCCTCAGCGGGGGCGAGGGGGAAGCTTTCTTT. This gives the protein CASTPSLSGGEGEAFF.

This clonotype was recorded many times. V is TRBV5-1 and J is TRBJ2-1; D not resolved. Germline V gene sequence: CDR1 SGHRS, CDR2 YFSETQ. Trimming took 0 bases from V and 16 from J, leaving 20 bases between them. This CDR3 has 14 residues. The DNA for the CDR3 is TGCGCCAGCAGCTTGGAAAGTGGGCGGTCACCTCGATTCTTC. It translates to CASSLESGRSPRFF.

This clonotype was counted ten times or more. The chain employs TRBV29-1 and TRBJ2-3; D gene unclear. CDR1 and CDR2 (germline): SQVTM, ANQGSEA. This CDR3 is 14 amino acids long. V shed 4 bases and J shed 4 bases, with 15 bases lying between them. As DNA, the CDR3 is TGCAGCGTTGCAATCCACGGTGGGGCAGATACGCAGTATTTT. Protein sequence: CSVAIHGGADTQYF.

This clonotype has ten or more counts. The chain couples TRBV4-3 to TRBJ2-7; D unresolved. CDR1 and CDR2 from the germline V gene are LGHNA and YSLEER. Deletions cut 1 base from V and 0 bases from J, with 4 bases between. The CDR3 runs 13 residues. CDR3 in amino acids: CASSQGPSYEQYF. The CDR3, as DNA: TGCGCCAGCAGCCAAGGCCCCTCCTACGAGCAGTACTTC.

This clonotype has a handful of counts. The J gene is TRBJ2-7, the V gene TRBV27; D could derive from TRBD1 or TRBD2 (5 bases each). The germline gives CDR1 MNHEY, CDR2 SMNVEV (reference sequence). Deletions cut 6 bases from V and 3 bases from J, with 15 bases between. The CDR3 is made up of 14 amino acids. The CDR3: CASSVLGPYYEQYF. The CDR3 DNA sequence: TGTGCCAGCAGCGTGTTGGGACCCTACTACGAGCAGTACTTC.

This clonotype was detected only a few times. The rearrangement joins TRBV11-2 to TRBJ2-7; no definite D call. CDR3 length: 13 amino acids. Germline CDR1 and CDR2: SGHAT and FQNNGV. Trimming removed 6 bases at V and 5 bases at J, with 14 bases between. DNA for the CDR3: TGTGCCAGCAGTCGTATCAGGCCCCACGAGCAGTACTTC. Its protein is CASSRIRPHEQYF.

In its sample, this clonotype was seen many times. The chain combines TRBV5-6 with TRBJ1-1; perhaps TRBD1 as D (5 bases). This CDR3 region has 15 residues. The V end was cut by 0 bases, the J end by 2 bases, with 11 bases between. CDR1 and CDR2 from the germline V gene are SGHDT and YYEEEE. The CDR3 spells CASSLVATVNTEAFF. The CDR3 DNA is TGTGCCAGCAGCTTGGTGGCGACAGTCAACACTGAAGCTTTCTTT.

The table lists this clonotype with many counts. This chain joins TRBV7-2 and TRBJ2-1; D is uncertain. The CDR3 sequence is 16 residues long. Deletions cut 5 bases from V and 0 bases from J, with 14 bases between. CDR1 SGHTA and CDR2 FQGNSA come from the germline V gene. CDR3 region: CASSPSWGSSYNEQFF. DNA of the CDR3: TGTGCCAGCAGCCCCAGTTGGGGAAGCTCCTACAATGAGCAGTTCTTC.

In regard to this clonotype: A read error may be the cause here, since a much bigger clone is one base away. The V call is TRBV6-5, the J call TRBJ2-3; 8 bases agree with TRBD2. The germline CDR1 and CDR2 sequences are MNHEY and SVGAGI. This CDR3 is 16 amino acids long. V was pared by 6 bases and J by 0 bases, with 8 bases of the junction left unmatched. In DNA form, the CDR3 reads TGTGCCAGCAGACTGGGGGCGGGGGGAAGCACAGATACGCAGTATTTT. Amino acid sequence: CASRLGAGGSTDTQYF.

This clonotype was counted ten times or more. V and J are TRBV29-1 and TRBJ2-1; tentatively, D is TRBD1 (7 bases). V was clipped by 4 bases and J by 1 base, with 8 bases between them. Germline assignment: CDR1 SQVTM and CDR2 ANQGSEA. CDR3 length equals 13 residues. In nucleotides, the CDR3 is TGCAGCGTTGCAGGGGGGTCCTACAATGAGCAGTTCTTC. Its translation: CSVAGGSYNEQFF.

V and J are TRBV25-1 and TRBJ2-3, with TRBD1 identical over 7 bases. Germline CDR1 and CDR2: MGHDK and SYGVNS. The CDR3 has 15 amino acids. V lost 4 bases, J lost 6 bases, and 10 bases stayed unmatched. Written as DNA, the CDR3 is TGTGCCAGCAGTGGCAAGACAGGGTTGTTGGATACGCAGTATTTT. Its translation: CASSGKTGLLDTQYF.

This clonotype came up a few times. CDR3 amino acids: CATSPSLRGKNTEAFF. The CDR3, as DNA: TGTGCCACCAGCCCCTCCCTTCGTGGGAAGAACACTGAAGCTTTCTTT. The chain is built from TRBV15 and TRBJ1-1, with D unclear. V shed 5 bases and J shed 1 base, with 17 bases lying between them. The germline CDR1 and CDR2 sequences are LNHNV and YYDKDF (reference sequence). The CDR3 covers 16 residues. Drawing the rest from reference TRBV15 and TRBJ1-1, the complete variable domain is DAMVIQNPRYQVTQFGKPVTLSCSQTLNHNVMYWYQQKSSQAPKLLFHYYDKDFNNEADTPDNFQSRRPNTSFCFLDIRSPGLGDTAMYLCATSPSLRGKNTEAFFGQGTRLTVV.

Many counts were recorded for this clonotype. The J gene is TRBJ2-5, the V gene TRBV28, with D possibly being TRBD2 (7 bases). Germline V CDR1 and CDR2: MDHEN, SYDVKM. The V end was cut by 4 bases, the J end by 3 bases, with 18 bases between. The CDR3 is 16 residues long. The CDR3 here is CASSSLHREGKETQYF. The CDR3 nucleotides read TGTGCCAGCAGTTCCCTTCACAGGGAGGGGAAAGAGACCCAGTACTTC. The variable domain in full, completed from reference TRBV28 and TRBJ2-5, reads DVKVTQSSRYLVKRTGEKVFLECVQDMDHENMFWYRQDPGLGLRLIYFSYDVKMKEKGDIPEGYSVSREKKERFSLILESASTNQTSMYLCASSSLHREGKETQYFGPGTRLLVL.

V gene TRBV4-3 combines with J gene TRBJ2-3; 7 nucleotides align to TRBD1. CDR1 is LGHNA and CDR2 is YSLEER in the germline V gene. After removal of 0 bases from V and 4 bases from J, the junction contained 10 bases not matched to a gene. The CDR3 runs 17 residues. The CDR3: CASSQEEQGWSSDTQYF. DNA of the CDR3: TGCGCCAGCAGCCAAGAGGAACAGGGGTGGTCATCAGATACGCAGTATTTT.

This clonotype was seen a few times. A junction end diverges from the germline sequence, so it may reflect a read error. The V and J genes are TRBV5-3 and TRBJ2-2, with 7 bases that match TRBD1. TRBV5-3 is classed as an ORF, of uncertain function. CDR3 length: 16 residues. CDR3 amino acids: CASSSARAQGVGELFF. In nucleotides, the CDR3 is TGTGCCAGCAGCTCCGCCAGAGCTCAGGGGGTCGGGGAGCTGTTTTTT.

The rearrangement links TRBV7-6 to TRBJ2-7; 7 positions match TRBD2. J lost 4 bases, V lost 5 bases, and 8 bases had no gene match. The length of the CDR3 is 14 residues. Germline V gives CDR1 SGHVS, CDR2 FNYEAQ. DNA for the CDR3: TGTGCCAGCAGCGAAGGGGAGGGAATATACGAGCAGTACTTC. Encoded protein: CASSEGEGIYEQYF.

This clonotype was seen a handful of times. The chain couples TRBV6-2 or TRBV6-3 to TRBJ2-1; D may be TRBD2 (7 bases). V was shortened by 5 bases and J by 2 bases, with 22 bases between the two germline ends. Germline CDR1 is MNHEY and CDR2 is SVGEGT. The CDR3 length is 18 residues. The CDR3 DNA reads TGTGCCAGCAGTGCGCTCGGTAGGGGGGGCTTGGCCTACAATGAGCAGTTCTTC. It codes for CASSALGRGGLAYNEQFF.

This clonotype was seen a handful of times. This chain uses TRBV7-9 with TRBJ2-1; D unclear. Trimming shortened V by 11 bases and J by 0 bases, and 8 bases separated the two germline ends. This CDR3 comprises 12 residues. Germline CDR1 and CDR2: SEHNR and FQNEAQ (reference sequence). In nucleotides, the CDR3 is TGTGCCGGAAAAGACTCCTACAATGAGCAGTTCTTC. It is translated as CAGKDSYNEQFF.

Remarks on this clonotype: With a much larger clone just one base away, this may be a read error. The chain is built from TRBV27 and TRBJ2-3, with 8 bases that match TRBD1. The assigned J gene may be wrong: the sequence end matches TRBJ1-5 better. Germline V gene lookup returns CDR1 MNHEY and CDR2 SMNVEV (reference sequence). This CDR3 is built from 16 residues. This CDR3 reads CASSLFAGGLTDTQHF. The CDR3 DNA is TGTGCCAGCAGTTTATTCGCAGGGGGCCTCACAGATACGCAGCATTTT.

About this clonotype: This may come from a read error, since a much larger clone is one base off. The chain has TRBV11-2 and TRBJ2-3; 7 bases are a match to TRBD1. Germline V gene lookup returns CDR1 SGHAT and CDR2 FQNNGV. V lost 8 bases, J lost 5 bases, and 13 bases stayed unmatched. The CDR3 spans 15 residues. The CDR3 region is CASGSAGTDLDTQYF. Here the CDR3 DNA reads TGTGCCAGCGGCTCAGCCGGGACAGACTTAGATACGCAGTATTTT.

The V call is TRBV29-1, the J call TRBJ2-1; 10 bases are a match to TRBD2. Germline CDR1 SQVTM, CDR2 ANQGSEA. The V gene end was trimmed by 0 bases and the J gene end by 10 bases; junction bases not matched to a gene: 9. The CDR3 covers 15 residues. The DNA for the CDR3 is TGCAGCGTTGAAGATCGTAGCGGGAGGATGACAGAGCAGTTCTTC. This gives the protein CSVEDRSGRMTEQFF.

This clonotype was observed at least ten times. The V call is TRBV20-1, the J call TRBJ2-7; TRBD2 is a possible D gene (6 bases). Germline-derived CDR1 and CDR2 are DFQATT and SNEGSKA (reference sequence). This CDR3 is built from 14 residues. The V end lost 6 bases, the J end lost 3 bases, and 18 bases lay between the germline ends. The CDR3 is CSAPSTGSYYEQYF. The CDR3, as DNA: TGCAGTGCACCCAGTACCGGGAGCTACTACGAGCAGTACTTC.

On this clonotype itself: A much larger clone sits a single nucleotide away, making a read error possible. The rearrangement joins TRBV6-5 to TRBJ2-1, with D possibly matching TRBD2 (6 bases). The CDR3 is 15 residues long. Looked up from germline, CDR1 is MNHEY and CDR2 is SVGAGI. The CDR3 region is CASSYSGGAYNEQSF. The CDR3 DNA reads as TGTGCCAGCAGTTACTCCGGCGGGGCCTACAATGAGCAGTCCTTC.

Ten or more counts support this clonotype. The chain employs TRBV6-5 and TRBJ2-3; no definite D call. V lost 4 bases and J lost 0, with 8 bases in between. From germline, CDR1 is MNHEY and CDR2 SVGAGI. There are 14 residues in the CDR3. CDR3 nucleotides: TGTGCCAGCAGTTTAGAAATCAGCACAGATACGCAGTATTTT. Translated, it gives CASSLEISTDTQYF.

The CDR3 reads CASSYAREGLLIYGYTF. The DNA for the CDR3 is TGTGCCAGCAGTTACGCGCGGGAGGGGTTGTTGATCTATGGCTACACCTTC. This rearrangement joins TRBV6-6 to TRBJ1-2; D may be TRBD1 (5 bases). The CDR3 covers 17 residues. In germline, CDR1 is MNHNY, CDR2 SVGAGI (reference sequence). Trimming removed 2 bases from V and 4 bases from J, with 20 bases in between.